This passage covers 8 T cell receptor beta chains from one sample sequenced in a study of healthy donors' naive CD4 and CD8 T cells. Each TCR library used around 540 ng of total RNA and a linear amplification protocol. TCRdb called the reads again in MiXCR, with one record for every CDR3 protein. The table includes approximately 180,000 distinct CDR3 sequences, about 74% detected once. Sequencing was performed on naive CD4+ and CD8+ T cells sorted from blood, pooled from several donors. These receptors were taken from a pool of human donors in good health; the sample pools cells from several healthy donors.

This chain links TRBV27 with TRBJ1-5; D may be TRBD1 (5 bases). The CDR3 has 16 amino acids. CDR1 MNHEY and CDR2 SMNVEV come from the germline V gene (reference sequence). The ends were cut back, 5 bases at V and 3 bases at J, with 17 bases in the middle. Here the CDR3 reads CASSGQPGLHNQPQHF. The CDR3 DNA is TGTGCCAGCAGTGGACAACCGGGACTCCACAATCAGCCCCAGCATTTT.

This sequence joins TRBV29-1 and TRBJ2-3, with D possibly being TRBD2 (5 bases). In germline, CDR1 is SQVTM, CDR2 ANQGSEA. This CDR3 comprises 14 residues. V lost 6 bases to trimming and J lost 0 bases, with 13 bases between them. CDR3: CSVGAGLSTDTQYF. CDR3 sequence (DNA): TGCAGCGTGGGTGCGGGCCTTAGCACAGATACGCAGTATTTT.

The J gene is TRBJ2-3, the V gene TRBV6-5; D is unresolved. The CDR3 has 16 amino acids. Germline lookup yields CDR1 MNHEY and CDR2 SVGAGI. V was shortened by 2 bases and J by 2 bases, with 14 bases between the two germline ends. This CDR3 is CASSYNPPPNTDTQYF. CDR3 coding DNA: TGTGCCAGCAGTTACAACCCGCCTCCTAACACAGATACGCAGTATTTT.

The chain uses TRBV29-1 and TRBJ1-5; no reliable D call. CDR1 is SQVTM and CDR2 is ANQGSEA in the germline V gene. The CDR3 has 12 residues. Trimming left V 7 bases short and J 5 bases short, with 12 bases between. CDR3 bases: TGCAGCGCAAGGGAGGGTCATCAGCCCCAGCATTTT. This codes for CSAREGHQPQHF.

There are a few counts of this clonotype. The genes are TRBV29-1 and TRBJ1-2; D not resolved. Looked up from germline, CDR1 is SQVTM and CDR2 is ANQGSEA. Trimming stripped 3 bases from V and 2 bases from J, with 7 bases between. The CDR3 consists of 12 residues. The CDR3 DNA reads TGCAGCGTTGAGGAAGCCAACTATGGCTACACCTTC. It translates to CSVEEANYGYTF.

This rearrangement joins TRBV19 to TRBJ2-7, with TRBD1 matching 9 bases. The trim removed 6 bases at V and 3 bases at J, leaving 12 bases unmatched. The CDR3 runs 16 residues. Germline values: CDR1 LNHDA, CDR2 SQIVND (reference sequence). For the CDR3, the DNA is TGTGCCAGTAGCGTCCGGAAGGGACAGGGAGTCTACGAGCAGTACTTC. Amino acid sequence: CASSVRKGQGVYEQYF.

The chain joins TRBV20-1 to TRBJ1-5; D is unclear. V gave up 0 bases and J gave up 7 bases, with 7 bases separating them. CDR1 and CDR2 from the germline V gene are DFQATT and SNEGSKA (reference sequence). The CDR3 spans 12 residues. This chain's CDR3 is CSARDSEQPQHF. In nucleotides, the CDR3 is TGCAGTGCTAGAGACAGTGAGCAGCCCCAGCATTTT.

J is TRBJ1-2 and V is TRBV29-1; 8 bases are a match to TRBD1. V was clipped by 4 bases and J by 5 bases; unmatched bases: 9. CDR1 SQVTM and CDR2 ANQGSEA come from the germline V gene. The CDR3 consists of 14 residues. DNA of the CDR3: TGCAGCGTTGGTCGACAGGGGTCGCTGTATGGCTACACCTTC. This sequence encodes CSVGRQGSLYGYTF.